This T cell receptor beta chain was captured by sequencing in a study of molecular identifiers for immune sequencing clone quantification. Naive CD8 libraries were made from roughly 18,000 to 920,000 sorted cells, and they used 10%, 30% or 50% RNA. In its sample, this clonotype was seen many times. Trimming stripped 0 bases from V and 0 bases from J, with 12 bases between. The germline V gene has CDR1 MGHRA and CDR2 YSYEKL. The CDR3 runs to 17 residues. Using its own MiXCR run on the PCR reads, TCRdb lists one record per CDR3 protein. The table records more than 60,000 distinct CDR3 sequences, less than 20% of them present only once.

This TCR came from a human donor in good health. Some libraries in this study had Jurkat cell RNA spiked in. The material sequenced was naive CD8+ T cells from blood, with Jurkat cell RNA spiked in. Subset given: FACS-sorted CD8+CD4-CCR7+CD45RA+ naive T cells. The gene calls are TRBV4-1 and TRBJ1-5; D unclear. In DNA form, the CDR3 reads TGCGCCAGCAGCCAAGATTCCTACGGGTATAGCAATCAGCCCCAGCATTTT. Translation gives CASSQDSYGYSNQPQHF.